A selection of T cell receptor beta chains follows, all from one sample in a study of cytomegalovirus exposure and HLA in healthy donors. The table came from immunoSEQ multiplex PCR; TCRdb's copy has only in-frame clones and leaves some out. The table lists about 130,000 clones, under 90% of them singletons, with approximately 3.8% in the top ten. Sequenced sample: PBMCs. Receptor source: a woman between 40 and 50 years old in good health and CMV-seropositive. Both conserved end residues are part of each CDR3. Fields, in order: D gene, V gene, clone size, CDR3 length, J gene, CDR3 protein, CDR3 DNA. A D gene is named only where the DNA matches it firmly. Expanded clones get a size class; other rows say once, few or many, or leave the size out.

>-|TRBV6-1|-|13|TRBJ1-5
CASNRERGQPQHF
TGTGCCAGCAACAGGGAACGCGGTCAGCCCCAGCATTTT
>TRBD2|TRBV19|-|17|TRBJ2-2
CASSIILLAGDVGELFF
TGTGCCAGTAGTATCATCCTCCTAGCGGGGGACGTTGGGGAGCTGTTTTTT
>TRBD2|TRBV7-8|-|17|TRBJ2-1
CASSFLSGRSTYNEQFF
TGTGCCAGCAGCTTTCTTAGCGGGAGGTCCACTTACAATGAGCAGTTCTTC
>-|TRBV28|-|11|TRBJ1-2
CASSWGVGYTF
TGTGCCAGCAGTTGGGGGGTTGGCTACACCTTC
>-|TRBV15|-|14|TRBJ2-5
CATSRREAKETQYF
TGTGCCACCAGCAGGCGGGAAGCGAAAGAGACCCAGTACTTC
>TRBD1|TRBV6-5|once|15|TRBJ2-2
CASSPRGSGTGELFF
TGTGCCAGCAGCCCCAGGGGGTCGGGAACCGGGGAGCTGTTTTTT
>TRBD2|TRBV7-9|-|17|TRBJ2-3
CASSLAGVAGGTDTQYF
TGTGCCAGCAGCTTAGCGGGCGTAGCGGGAGGCACAGATACGCAGTATTTT
>-|TRBV10-1|-|12|TRBJ1-5
CASSESTGPQHF
TGCGCCAGCAGTGAGTCGACGGGGCCCCAGCATTTT
>-|TRBV15|once|14|TRBJ2-7
CATSTGQSSYEQYF
TGTGCCACCAGCACGGGACAAAGCTCCTACGAGCAGTACTTC
>TRBD2|TRBV7-6|-|14|TRBJ2-7
CASSASGVASEQYF
TGTGCCAGCAGCGCTAGCGGGGTTGCTAGCGAGCAGTACTTC
>-|TRBV4-1|-|14|TRBJ2-7
CASSQELQSYEQYF
TGCGCCAGCAGCCAAGAGTTACAGTCCTACGAGCAGTACTTC
>TRBD2|TRBV4-3|-|13|TRBJ2-1
CASSQDNLGGWFF
TGCGCCAGCAGCCAAGACAACCTCGGGGGGTGGTTCTTC
>TRBD2|TRBV28|-|13|TRBJ2-7
CASSTGLAREQYF
TGTGCCAGCAGTACGGGACTAGCGAGGGAGCAGTACTTC
>TRBD1|TRBV5-4|-|14|TRBJ2-2
CASSQDRAEGELFF
TGTGCCAGCAGCCAGGACAGGGCGGAAGGGGAGCTGTTTTTT
>TRBD2|TRBV7-9|-|13|TRBJ2-7
CASSYSGAEGKYF
TGTGCCAGCAGCTATAGCGGGGCCGAAGGGAAGTACTTC
>TRBD1|TRBV2|once|13|TRBJ1-4
CASLGQGNEKLFF
TGTGCCAGCTTGGGACAGGGGAATGAAAAACTGTTTTTT
>TRBD2|TRBV4-1|-|15|TRBJ2-7
CASSQAGGRTYEQYF
TGCGCCAGCAGCCAAGCGGGGGGGCGCACCTACGAGCAGTACTTC
>-|TRBV6-5|-|14|TRBJ1-2
CASSYTGQSYGYTF
TGTGCCAGCAGTTACACCGGACAGAGTTATGGCTACACCTTC
>-|TRBV23-1|-|9|TRBJ2-7
CASSHRTYF
TGCGCCAGCAGTCACCGGACTTACTTC
>TRBD1|TRBV30|-|15|TRBJ1-1
CAWSGPGTGTAEAFF
TGTGCCTGGAGTGGTCCCGGGACAGGGACAGCTGAAGCTTTCTTT
>-|TRBV6-6|-|15|TRBJ2-7
CASRTPRDSPYEQYF
TGTGCCAGCAGAACCCCGCGGGACAGCCCCTACGAGCAGTACTTC
>TRBD1|TRBV30|-|12|TRBJ2-1
CACSGGRHEQFF
TGTGCCTGCTCAGGGGGTAGGCATGAGCAGTTCTTC
>TRBD1|TRBV7-9|-|14|TRBJ2-7
CASSPGTATYEQYF
TGTGCCAGCAGCCCCGGGACAGCCACCTACGAGCAGTACTTC
>TRBD2|TRBV9|once|17|TRBJ2-1
CASSVDGAGVYGNEQFF
TGTGCCAGCAGCGTAGACGGAGCGGGAGTCTATGGGAATGAGCAGTTCTTC
>-|TRBV28|-|12|TRBJ2-2
CASSLITGELFF
TGTGCCAGCAGTCTAATCACCGGGGAGCTGTTTTTT
>-|TRBV28|-|13|TRBJ2-1
CASSFPNREEQFF
TGTGCCAGCAGTTTCCCTAACAGGGAGGAGCAGTTCTTC
>-|TRBV19|-|14|TRBJ1-1
CASTVGARNTEAFF
TGTGCCAGTACAGTGGGGGCTAGGAACACTGAAGCTTTCTTT
>-|TRBV19|-|14|TRBJ1-4
CASSIGLVGEKLFF
TGTGCCAGTAGTATCGGGTTGGTTGGTGAAAAACTGTTTTTT
>-|TRBV6-5|-|13|TRBJ2-5
CASSYRTGETQYF
TGTGCCAGCAGTTACCGGACGGGGGAGACCCAGTACTTC
>TRBD1|TRBV28|-|17|TRBJ1-2
CASTIDWTGKTNYGYTF
TGTGCCAGCACCATAGACTGGACAGGGAAAACTAACTATGGCTACACCTTC
>-|TRBV18|-|13|TRBJ2-7
CASSPGGNYEQYF
TGTGCCAGCTCACCTGGGGGGAACTACGAGCAGTACTTC
>-|TRBV29-1|few|11|TRBJ2-7
CSVGEGTGVYF
-
>-|TRBV14|-|19|TRBJ2-4
CASSPSRACEVKAKNIQYF
TGTGCCAGCAGCCCCTCGAGGGCGTGTGAGGTGAAAGCCAAAAACATTCAGTACTTC
>TRBD1|TRBV7-9|-|14|TRBJ2-7
CASSVGQGPYEQYF
TGTGCCAGCAGCGTGGGACAGGGCCCCTACGAGCAGTACTTC
>TRBD1|TRBV4-3|-|15|TRBJ2-7
CASSQGQGATYEQYF
TGCGCCAGCAGCCAGGGACAGGGGGCAACCTACGAGCAGTACTTC
>-|TRBV5-8|-|14|TRBJ1-5
CASRTQDRNQPQHF
TGTGCCAGCAGGACACAGGACCGCAATCAGCCCCAGCATTTT
>TRBD2|TRBV9|-|15|TRBJ2-1
CASSVGGTTYNERFF
TGTGCCAGCAGCGTAGGGGGGACTACCTACAATGAGCGGTTCTTC
>-|TRBV18|few|15|TRBJ1-1
CASSPGFGGGTEAFF
TGTGCCAGCTCACCAGGGTTCGGTGGCGGCACTGAAGCTTTCTTT
>-|TRBV19|-|15|TRBJ2-7
CASSIGSGTSYEQYF
TGTGCCAGTAGTATAGGGTCGGGAACCTCCTACGAGCAGTACTTC
>TRBD1|TRBV30|once|15|TRBJ2-6
CAWKNRGSEANVLTF
TGTGCCTGGAAGAACAGGGGATCAGAGGCCAACGTCCTGACTTTC